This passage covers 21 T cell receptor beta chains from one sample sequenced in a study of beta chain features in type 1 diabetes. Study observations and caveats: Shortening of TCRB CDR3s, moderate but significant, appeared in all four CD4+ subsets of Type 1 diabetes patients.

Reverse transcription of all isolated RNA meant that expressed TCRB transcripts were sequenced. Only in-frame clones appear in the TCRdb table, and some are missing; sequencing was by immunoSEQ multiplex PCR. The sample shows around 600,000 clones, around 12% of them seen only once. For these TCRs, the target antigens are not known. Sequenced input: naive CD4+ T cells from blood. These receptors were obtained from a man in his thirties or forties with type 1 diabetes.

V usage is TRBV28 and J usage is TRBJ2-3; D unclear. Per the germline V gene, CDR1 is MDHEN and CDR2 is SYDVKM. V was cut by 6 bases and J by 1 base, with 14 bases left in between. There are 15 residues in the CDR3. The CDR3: CASSPAPPGTDTQYF. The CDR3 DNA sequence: TGTGCCAGCAGCCCCGCGCCACCCGGCACAGATACGCAGTATTTT.

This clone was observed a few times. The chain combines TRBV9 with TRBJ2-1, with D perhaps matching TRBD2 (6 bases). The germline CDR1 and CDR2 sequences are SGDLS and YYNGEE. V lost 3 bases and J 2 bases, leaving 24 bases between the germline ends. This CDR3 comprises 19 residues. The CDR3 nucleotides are TGTGCCAGCAGCGGACTCGTAGGTAGCGGTGTCGTAACCTACAATGAGCAGTTCTTC. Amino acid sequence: CASSGLVGSGVVTYNEQFF.

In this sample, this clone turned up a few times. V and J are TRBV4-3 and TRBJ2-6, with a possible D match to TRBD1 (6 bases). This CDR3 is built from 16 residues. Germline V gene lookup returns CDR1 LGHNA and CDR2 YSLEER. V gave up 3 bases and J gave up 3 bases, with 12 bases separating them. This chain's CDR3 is CASSQATGIGANVLTF. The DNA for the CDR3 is TGCGCCAGCAGCCAGGCTACAGGGATTGGGGCCAACGTCCTGACTTTC.

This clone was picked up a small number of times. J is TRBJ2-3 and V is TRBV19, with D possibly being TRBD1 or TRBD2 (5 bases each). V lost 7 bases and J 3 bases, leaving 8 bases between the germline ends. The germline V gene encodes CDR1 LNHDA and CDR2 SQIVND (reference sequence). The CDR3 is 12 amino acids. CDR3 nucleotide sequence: TGTGCCAGTAATGAGGGGACAGATACGCAGTATTTT. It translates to CASNEGTDTQYF.

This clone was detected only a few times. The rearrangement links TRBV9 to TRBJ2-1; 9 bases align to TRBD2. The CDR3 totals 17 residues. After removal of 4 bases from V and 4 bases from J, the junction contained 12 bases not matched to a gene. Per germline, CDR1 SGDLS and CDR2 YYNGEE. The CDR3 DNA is TGTGCCAGCAGCCCCTCTTCGGGGACTAGCCGTTACAATGAGCAGTTCTTC. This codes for CASSPSSGTSRYNEQFF.

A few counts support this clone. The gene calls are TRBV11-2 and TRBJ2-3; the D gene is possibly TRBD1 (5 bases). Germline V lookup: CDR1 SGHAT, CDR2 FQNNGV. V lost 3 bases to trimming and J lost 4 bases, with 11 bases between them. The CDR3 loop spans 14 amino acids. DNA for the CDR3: TGTGCCAGCAGCTTGGGGCCCCGCCCAGATACGCAGTATTTT. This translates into CASSLGPRPDTQYF.

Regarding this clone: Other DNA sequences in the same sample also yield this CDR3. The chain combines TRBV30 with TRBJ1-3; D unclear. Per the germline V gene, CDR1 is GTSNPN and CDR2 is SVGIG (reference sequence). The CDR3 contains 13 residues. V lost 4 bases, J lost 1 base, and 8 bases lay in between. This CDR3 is CAWNRGSGNTIYF. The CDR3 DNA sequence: TGTGCCTGGAATCGGGGTTCTGGAAACACCATATATTTT.

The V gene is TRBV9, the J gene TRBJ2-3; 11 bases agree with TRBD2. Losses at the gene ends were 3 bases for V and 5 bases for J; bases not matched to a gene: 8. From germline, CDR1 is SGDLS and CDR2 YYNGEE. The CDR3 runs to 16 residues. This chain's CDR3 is CASSGFSGGAIDTQYF. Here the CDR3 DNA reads TGTGCCAGCAGCGGTTTTAGCGGGGGGGCGATAGATACGCAGTATTTT.

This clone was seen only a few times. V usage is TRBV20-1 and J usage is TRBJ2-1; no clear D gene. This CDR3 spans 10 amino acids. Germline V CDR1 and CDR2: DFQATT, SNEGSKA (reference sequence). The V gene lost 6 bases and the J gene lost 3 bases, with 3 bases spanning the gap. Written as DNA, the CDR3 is TGCAGTGCCCACTACAATGAGCAGTTCTTC. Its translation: CSAHYNEQFF.

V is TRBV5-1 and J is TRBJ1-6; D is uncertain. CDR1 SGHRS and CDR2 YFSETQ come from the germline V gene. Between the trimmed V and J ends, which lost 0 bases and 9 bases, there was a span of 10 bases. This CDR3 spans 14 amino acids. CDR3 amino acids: CASSLDPGSSPLHF. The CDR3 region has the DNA TGCGCCAGCAGCTTGGATCCGGGTAGTTCACCCCTCCACTTT.

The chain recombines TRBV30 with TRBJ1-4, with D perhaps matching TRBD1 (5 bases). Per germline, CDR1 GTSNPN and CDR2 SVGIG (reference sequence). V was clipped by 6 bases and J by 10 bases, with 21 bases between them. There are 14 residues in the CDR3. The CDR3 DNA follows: TGTGCCTGCTCTCCGGGACCCACGAGCAGAAAACTGTTTTTT. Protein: CACSPGPTSRKLFF.

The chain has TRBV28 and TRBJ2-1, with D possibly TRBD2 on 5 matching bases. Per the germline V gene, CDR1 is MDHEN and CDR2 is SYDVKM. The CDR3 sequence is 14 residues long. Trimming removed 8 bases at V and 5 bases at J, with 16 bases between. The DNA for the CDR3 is TGTGCCAGCCTCCCAGCGGAAATTCACAATGAGCAGTTCTTC. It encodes CASLPAEIHNEQFF.

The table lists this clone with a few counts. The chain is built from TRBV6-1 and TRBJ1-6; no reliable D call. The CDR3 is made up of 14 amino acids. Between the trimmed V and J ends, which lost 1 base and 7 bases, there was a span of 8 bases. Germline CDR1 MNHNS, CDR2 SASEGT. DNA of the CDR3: TGTGCCAGCAGTGAAGGGGCGTGGAATTCACCCCTCCACTTT. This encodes CASSEGAWNSPLHF.

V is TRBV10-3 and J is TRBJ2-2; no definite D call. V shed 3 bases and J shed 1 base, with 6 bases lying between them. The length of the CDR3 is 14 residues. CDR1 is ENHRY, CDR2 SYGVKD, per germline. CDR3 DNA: TGTGCCATCAGTGAAGGCGTGAACACCGGGGAGCTGTTTTTT. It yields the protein CAISEGVNTGELFF.

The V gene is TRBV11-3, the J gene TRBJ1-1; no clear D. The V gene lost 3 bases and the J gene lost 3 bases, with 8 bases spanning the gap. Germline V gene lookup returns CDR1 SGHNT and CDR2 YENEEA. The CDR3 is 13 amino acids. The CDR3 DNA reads TGTGCCAGCAGCTTTAGTCAACACACTGAAGCTTTCTTT. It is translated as CASSFSQHTEAFF.

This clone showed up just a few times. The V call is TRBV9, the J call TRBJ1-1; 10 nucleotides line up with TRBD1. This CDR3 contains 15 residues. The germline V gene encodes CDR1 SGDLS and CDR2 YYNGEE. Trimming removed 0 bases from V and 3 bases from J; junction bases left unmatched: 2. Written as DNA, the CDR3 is TGTGCCAGCAGCGTAGTTGGGACAGGGGACACTGAAGCTTTCTTT. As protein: CASSVVGTGDTEAFF.

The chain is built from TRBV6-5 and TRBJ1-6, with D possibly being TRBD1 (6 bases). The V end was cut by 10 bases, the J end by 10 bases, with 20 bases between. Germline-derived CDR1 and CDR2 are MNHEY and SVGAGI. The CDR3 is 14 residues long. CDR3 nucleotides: TGTGCCACTCAAAGGGGGGAGGTTGAGTCACCCCTCCACTTT. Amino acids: CATQRGEVESPLHF.

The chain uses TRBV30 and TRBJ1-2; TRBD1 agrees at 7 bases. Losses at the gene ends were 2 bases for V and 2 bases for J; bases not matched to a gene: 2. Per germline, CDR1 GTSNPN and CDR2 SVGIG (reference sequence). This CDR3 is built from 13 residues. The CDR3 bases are TGTGCCTGGAGTATACAGGGGAACTATGGCTACACCTTC. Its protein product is CAWSIQGNYGYTF.

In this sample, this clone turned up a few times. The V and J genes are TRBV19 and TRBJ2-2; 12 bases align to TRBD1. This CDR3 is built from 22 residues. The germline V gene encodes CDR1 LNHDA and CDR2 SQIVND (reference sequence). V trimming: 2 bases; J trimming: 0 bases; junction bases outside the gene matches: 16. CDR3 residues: CASSIRGDRGPQLTSNTGELFF. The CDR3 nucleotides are TGTGCCAGTAGTATAAGGGGGGACAGGGGGCCCCAACTCACCTCGAACACCGGGGAGCTGTTTTTT.

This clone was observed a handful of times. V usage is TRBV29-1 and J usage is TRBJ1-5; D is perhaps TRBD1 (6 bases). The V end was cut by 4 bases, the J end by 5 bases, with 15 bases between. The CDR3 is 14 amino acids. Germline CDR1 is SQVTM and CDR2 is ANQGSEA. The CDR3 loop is CSVVTGNQDQPQHF. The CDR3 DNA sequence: TGCAGCGTTGTCACAGGGAATCAAGATCAGCCCCAGCATTTT.

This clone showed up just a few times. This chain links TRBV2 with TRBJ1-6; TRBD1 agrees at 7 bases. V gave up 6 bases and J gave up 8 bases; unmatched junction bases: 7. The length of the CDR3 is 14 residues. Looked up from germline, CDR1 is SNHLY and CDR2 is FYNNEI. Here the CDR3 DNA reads TGTGCCAGCAGGGATACAGGGGCGGATTCACCCCTCCACTTT. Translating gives CASRDTGADSPLHF. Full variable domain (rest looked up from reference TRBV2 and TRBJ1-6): EPEVTQTPSHQVTQMGQEVILRCVPISNHLYFYWYRQILGQKVEFLVSFYNNEISEKSEIFDDQFSVERPDGSNFTLKIRSTKLEDSAMYFCASRDTGADSPLHFGNGTRLTVT.